Detailed here is one T cell receptor (beta chain). This clonotype was detected ten times or more. Its target antigen remains unknown. Base qualities were left out, and no much larger clone turns up one base away. This entry belongs to a study of regulatory T cells in long-lasting Graves disease (dated by TCRdb to about 2021). Broadly, across the study: Antithyroid drugs had been taken for less than 3 months by newly diagnosed Graves' disease patients. Peripheral blood TCR sequencing and RNA sequencing compared persistent Graves' disease patients with newly diagnosed Graves' disease patients. A total of around 35 samples underwent TCR sequencing: roughly 13 from persistent and some 20 from newly diagnosed Graves' disease patients. The study was registered as a clinical trial and conducted in China. The paper as a whole reports these results and caveats: Patients with persistent disease shared more public clonotypes (roughly 2,900) than newly diagnosed patients did (about 1,000). Only peripheral blood was studied, because thyroid tissue, the primary lesion, was inaccessible. TRBV28, TRBJ1-2 and TRBJ2-5 were preferentially used in persistent disease, while TRBV20-1 and TRBJ2-1 were favored in newly diagnosed disease. Sequencing and analysis were limited to the TCR beta chain. Lower TCR Shannon entropy and fewer highly expanded clones were observed in persistent Graves' disease patients than in newly diagnosed patients, which suggested clonal expansion. As a limitation, the authors acknowledged that the small sample size may reduce accuracy.

Library creation used multiplex PCR. TCRdb names Illumina HiSeq 4000 as the instrument used. iRepertoire HTBI primers and Arm-PCR amplification of CDR3 regions were used to construct TCR beta libraries. Gel purification was performed on PCR products prior to sequencing. The original pipeline was this. Gene usage analysis of CDR3 amino acid clonotypes relied on the roughly 64 TRBV and 12 to 15 TRBJ segments identified across samples. Filtered high-quality paired reads were merged into contigs using COPE and FqMerger. BLAST was used to align contigs to IMGT TRBV, TRBD and TRBJ reference genes, with CDR3 defined following IMGT. Highly expanded clones were defined as clonotypes with a frequency above 0.1%. Shannon entropy served as the measure of repertoire diversity, while the Gini coefficient captured V-J evenness. Clonotypes shared by more than one individual were considered public. Using fastp at Q25 and MiXCR, TCRdb reprocessed the public reads and kept productive beta chains. Every CDR3 protein is listed once, alongside the most common genes and DNA of its rows. V and J calls and clone size were set by TCRdb, not the authors. The sample table shows a few hundred thousand distinct CDR3 sequences, and 15% to 20% are seen once. Together, the top ten hold roughly a fifth of the sample.

This sample's time point label indicates: newly diagnosed GD, antithyroid drugs for less than 3 months. For both TCR sequencing and RNA sequencing, RNA was extracted from PBMCs in TRIzol. The diagnosis of Graves' disease followed American Thyroid Association guidelines. Patients were recruited from an endocrinology department in Xi'an, China. Each patient gave 7.5 to 10 milliliters of peripheral blood, collected in an EDTA anticoagulant tube. Ficoll Paque Plus density gradient separation was used to isolate PBMCs, and no further T cell sorting was done. An Agilent 2100 Bioanalyzer and agarose gel were used to check RNA quality, and a NanoDrop 2000 was used to measure RNA concentration. From cysteine to phenylalanine, the CDR3 is 15 amino acids long. Only the CDR3 part of the read is kept: 45 bases, read in frame from the first base. From V the trimming removes 0 bases and from J it removes 3 bases, while the gene matches leave 7 bases of the junction unaccounted for. CDR1 and CDR2 were assigned from the germline V gene as SQVTM and ANQGSEA.

The sequence links TRBV29-1 to TRBJ2-7; TRBD2 lines up with 8 middle nucleotides. Material: peripheral blood mononuclear cells (PBMCs), obtained at new diagnosis, from a patient treated with antithyroid drugs. This clonotype was sampled from a female donor with Graves disease. CDR3 reads: CSVEDREGWDYEQYF. The nucleotide sequence is given as TGCAGCGTTGAAGATCGGGAGGGATGGGACTACGAGCAGTACTTC.